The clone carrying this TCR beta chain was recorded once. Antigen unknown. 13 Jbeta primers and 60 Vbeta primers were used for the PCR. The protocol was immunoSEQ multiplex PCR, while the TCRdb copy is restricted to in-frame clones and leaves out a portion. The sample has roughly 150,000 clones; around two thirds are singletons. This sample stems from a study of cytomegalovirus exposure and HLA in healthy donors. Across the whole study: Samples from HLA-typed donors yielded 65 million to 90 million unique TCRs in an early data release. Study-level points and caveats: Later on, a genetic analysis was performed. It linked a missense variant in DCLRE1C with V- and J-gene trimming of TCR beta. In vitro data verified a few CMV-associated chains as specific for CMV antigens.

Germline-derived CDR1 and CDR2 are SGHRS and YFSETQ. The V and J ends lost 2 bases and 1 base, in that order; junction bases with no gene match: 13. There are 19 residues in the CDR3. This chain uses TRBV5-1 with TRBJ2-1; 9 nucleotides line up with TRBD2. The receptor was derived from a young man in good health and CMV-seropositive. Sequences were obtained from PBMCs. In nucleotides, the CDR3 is TGCGCCAGCAGCTTACGACTAGCGGTGGGAGTAGCGTCCTACAATGAGCAGTTCTTC. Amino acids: CASSLRLAVGVASYNEQFF. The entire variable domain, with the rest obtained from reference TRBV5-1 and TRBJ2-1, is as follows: KAGVTQTPRYLIKTRGQQVTLSCSPISGHRSVSWYQQTPGQGLQFLFEYFSETQRNKGNFPGRFSGRQFSNSRSEMNVSTLELGDSALYLCASSLRLAVGVASYNEQFFGPGTRLTVL.